This record looks at one T cell receptor (beta chain) sequence and its context. What it binds is not known. The data were produced by immunoSEQ multiplex PCR, yet TCRdb's version contains in-frame clones alone and is incomplete. The table records some 63,000 clones, 70% to 90% of them present only once. These data are taken from a study of cytomegalovirus exposure and HLA in healthy donors. Study-level information: The approximately 120 validation repertoires were produced on the same platform as the 670 or so repertoires of the first cohort. This was reported in a later analysis. The study, taken as a whole, reports: According to reports, the classifier identified cytomegalovirus status with high specificity and sensitivity. The study put 150 or so TCR beta chains on its list as cytomegalovirus-associated. Three CMV-associated chains were confirmed in vitro to be specific for CMV antigens.

This CDR3 comprises 14 residues. V was clipped by 1 base and J by 2 bases, with 9 bases between them. Germline-derived CDR1 and CDR2 are SNHLY and FYNNEI. The J gene is TRBJ2-7, the V gene TRBV2, with no clear D. The clonotype originates from a woman aged 18 to 35 in good health and CMV-seronegative. The source material was PBMCs. For the CDR3, the DNA is TGTGCCAGCAGTGAAGGTTCGGAGACCTACGAGCAGTACTTC. This encodes CASSEGSETYEQYF.